This passage covers 15 T cell receptor beta chains from one sample sequenced in a study of CD8 T cells in ankylosing spondylitis. Whole-study findings and limits: Characteristic of ankylosing spondylitis blood, it appeared, was a TCR beta motif comprising several highly homologous variants.

TCRdb redid the calling of the 5' RACE reads with MiXCR, one entry per CDR3 protein. The repertoire holds under 150,000 distinct CDR3 sequences, with over 15% as singletons. Their specific antigens are unknown. The sequenced material came from blood, either unsorted or a sorted T cell fraction (not recorded which). The receptors shown here come from a male donor with ankylosing spondylitis.

This clonotype turned up a few times. The rearrangement links TRBV3-1 to TRBJ2-6; possibly TRBD1 for D (6 bases). The CDR3 contains 16 residues. The germline gives CDR1 LGHDT, CDR2 YNNKEL (reference sequence). Trimming took 0 bases from V and 8 from J, leaving 14 bases between them. The CDR3 reads CASSQEGDIWTNVLTF. For the CDR3, the DNA is TGTGCCAGCAGCCAAGAAGGGGACATTTGGACCAACGTCCTGACTTTC.

This clonotype was recorded a few times. V gene TRBV6-5 combines with J gene TRBJ2-3, with 11 nucleotides matching TRBD2. The V gene end was trimmed by 4 bases and the J gene end by 4 bases; junction bases not matched to a gene: 4. CDR1 is MNHEY and CDR2 is SVGAGI in the germline V gene. The CDR3 contains 15 residues. The CDR3 DNA reads as TGTGCCAGCAGTTTACTAGCGGGAGTATCAGATACGCAGTATTTT. It translates to CASSLLAGVSDTQYF.

The chain has TRBV27 and TRBJ1-6, with D unclear. Trimming took off 5 bases at V and 8 bases at J, with 10 bases between the two ends. Germline-derived CDR1 and CDR2 are MNHEY and SMNVEV (reference sequence). The CDR3 totals 13 residues. CDR3 sequence (DNA): TGTGCCAGCAGTCCGGCGTCCTATTCACCCCTCCACTTT. This translates into CASSPASYSPLHF.

The chain is built from TRBV6-2 or TRBV6-3 and TRBJ2-7; 9 bases align to TRBD2. V shed 0 bases and J 0 bases; nucleotides not matched to a gene: 12. This CDR3 comprises 19 residues. In germline, CDR1 is MNHEY, CDR2 SVGEGT. The CDR3 coding sequence is TGTGCCAGCAGTTACTCCGTCCGGACTAGCGTTCAGAGCTCCTACGAGCAGTACTTC. Translated: CASSYSVRTSVQSSYEQYF.

V is TRBV5-1 and J is TRBJ1-1; D gene ambiguous. CDR1 SGHRS and CDR2 YFSETQ come from the germline V gene. The V gene lost 0 bases and the J gene lost 1 base, with 7 bases spanning the gap. The CDR3 runs 14 residues. CDR3 in amino acids: CASSLGTWNTEAFF. DNA for the CDR3: TGCGCCAGCAGCTTGGGCACTTGGAACACTGAAGCTTTCTTT.

This clonotype was seen a handful of times. The chain carries TRBV5-1 and TRBJ2-7; D may match TRBD1 or TRBD2 (5 bases each). Between the trimmed V and J ends, which lost 2 bases and 7 bases, there was a span of 13 bases. Germline V gene data show CDR1 as SGHRS and CDR2 as YFSETQ. CDR3 size: 13 residues. This CDR3 is CASSFEGFGEQYF. The CDR3 nucleotides read TGCGCCAGCAGCTTCGAGGGGTTTGGAGAGCAGTACTTC.

The genes are TRBV9 and TRBJ2-7, with TRBD2 as a possible D gene (6 bases). There are 14 residues in the CDR3. Trimming pared 0 bases from V and 3 bases from J, leaving 10 bases between. Germline assignment: CDR1 SGDLS and CDR2 YYNGEE. DNA for the CDR3: TGTGCCAGCAGCGTAGAACTAGCCGGCTACGAGCAGTACTTC. Translating it yields CASSVELAGYEQYF. The full variable domain, in which reference TRBV9 and TRBJ2-7 provide the parts outside the CDR3, is DSGVTQTPKHLITATGQRVTLRCSPRSGDLSVYWYQQSLDQGLQFLIQYYNGEERAKGNILERFSAQQFPDLHSELNLSSLELGDSALYFCASSVELAGYEQYFGPGTRLTVT.

This clonotype was seen only once. The chain joins TRBV14 to TRBJ2-7; D is ambiguous. There are 15 residues in the CDR3. V dropped 0 bases and J dropped 3 bases, with 12 bases sitting between them. Germline V gene lookup returns CDR1 SGHDN and CDR2 FVKESK. CDR3 sequence: CASSQDPRSSYEQYF. The CDR3 nucleotides are TGTGCCAGCAGCCAAGATCCCCGCTCTAGCTACGAGCAGTACTTC.

The chain has TRBV6-5 and TRBJ1-2; D perhaps matches TRBD1 (6 bases). This CDR3 spans 19 amino acids. V lost 0 bases, J lost 4 bases, and 24 bases lay in between. Germline loops: CDR1 MNHEY, CDR2 SVGAGI. The CDR3 spells CASSYSGDPGLRGIYGYTF. The CDR3 DNA is TGTGCCAGCAGTTACTCAGGGGACCCCGGTCTGAGGGGGATCTATGGCTACACCTTC.

This clonotype was recorded many times. The chain has TRBV10-3 and TRBJ2-1, with 8 bases matching TRBD1. Germline CDR1 reads ENHRY; CDR2 reads SYGVKD. The J segment lost 0 bases and the V segment lost 6 bases, leaving 4 bases of the junction unmatched. The CDR3 has 15 residues. CDR3 sequence: CAIRDGQGSYNEQFF. The CDR3 bases are TGTGCCATCAGGGACGGACAGGGCTCCTACAATGAGCAGTTCTTC.

This chain joins TRBV7-8 and TRBJ2-5; 8 bases line up with TRBD1. Germline V CDR1 and CDR2: SGHVS, FQNEAQ. The CDR3 runs to 15 residues. The ends lost 5 bases at V and 4 bases at J; junction bases unmatched: 9. For the CDR3, the DNA is TGTGCCAGCAGCCTTCGGACAGGGTCGCGAGAGACCCAGTACTTC. Protein product: CASSLRTGSRETQYF.

The chain has TRBV27 and TRBJ2-4, with a tentative D call TRBD2 (6 bases). From germline, CDR1 is MNHEY and CDR2 SMNVEV (reference sequence). This CDR3 has 15 amino acids. Trimming shortened V by 2 bases and J by 1 base, and 9 bases separated the two germline ends. CDR3 sequence (DNA): TGTGCCAGCAGTTTACCGGGGAGGGCCAAAAACATTCAGTACTTC. Protein product: CASSLPGRAKNIQYF.

The rearrangement joins TRBV7-9 to TRBJ2-7; 9 positions agree with TRBD1. CDR1 and CDR2 from the germline V gene are SEHNR and FQNEAQ (reference sequence). Trimming removed 3 bases from V and 5 bases from J; junction bases left unmatched: 5. The CDR3 is made up of 14 amino acids. The CDR3 DNA is TGTGCCAGCAGCTTGACAGGGGGTGACCACGAGCAGTACTTC. It is translated as CASSLTGGDHEQYF.

The chain carries TRBV19 and TRBJ2-5, with D perhaps TRBD1 or TRBD2 (7 bases each). Germline values: CDR1 LNHDA, CDR2 SQIVND (reference sequence). The V end was cut by 0 bases, the J end by 0 bases, with 20 bases between. This CDR3 contains 19 residues. CDR3 coding DNA: TGTGCCAGTAGTATAGATGGACGGGACAGACGGGGGGACCAAGAGACCCAGTACTTC. Translated, it gives CASSIDGRDRRGDQETQYF.

This clonotype was seen a handful of times. The chain is built from TRBV6-5 and TRBJ1-1; D remains unclear. The V gene lost 3 bases and the J gene lost 7 bases, with 6 bases spanning the gap. The CDR3 is 11 residues long. Germline CDR1 reads MNHEY; CDR2 reads SVGAGI. CDR3: CASSYLGEAFF. The CDR3 DNA sequence: TGTGCCAGCAGTTATTTGGGTGAAGCTTTCTTT.